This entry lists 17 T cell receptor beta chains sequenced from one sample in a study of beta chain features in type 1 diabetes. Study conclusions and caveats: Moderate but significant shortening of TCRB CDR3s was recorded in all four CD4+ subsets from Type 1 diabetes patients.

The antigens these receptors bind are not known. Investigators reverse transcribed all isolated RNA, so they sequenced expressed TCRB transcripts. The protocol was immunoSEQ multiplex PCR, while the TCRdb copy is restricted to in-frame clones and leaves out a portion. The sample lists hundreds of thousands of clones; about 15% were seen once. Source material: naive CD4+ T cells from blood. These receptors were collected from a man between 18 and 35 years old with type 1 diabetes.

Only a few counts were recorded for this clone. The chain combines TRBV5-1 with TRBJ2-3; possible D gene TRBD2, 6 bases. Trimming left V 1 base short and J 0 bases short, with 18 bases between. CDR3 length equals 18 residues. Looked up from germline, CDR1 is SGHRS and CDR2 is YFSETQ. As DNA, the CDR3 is TGCGCCAGCAGCTTGAAAGTGGGGGGACTGTCGAGCACAGATACGCAGTATTTT. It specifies CASSLKVGGLSSTDTQYF.

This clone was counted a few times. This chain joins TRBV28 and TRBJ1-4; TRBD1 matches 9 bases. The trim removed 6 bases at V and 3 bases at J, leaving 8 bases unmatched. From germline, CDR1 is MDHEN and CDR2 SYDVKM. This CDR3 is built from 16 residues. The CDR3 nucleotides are TGTGCCAGCAGCCCCCTCGGGACAGGGCCTAATGAAAAACTGTTTTTT. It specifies CASSPLGTGPNEKLFF.

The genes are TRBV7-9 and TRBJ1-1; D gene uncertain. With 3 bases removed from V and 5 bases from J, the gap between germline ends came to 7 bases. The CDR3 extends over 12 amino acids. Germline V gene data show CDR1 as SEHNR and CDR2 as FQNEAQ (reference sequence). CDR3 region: CASSFSGTEAFF. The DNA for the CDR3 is TGTGCCAGCAGCTTCTCCGGGACTGAAGCTTTCTTT.

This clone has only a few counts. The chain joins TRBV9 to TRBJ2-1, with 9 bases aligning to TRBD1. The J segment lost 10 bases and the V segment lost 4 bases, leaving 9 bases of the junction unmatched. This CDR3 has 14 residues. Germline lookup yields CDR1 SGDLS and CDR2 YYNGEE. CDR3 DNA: TGTGCCAGCAGCCGCGGACAGGGGAGGCGGGAGCAGTTCTTC. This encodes CASSRGQGRREQFF.

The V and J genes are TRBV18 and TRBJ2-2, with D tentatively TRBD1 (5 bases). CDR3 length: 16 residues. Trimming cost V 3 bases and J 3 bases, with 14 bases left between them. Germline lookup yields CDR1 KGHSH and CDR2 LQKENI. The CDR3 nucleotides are TGTGCCAGCTCACCCTGGTCAGGGCGCGACACCGGGGAGCTGTTTTTT. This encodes CASSPWSGRDTGELFF. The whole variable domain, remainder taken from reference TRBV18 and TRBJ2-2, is NAGVMQNPRHLVRRRGQEARLRCSPMKGHSHVYWYRQLPEEGLKFMVYLQKENIIDESGMPKERFSAEFPKEGPSILRIQQVVRGDSAAYFCASSPWSGRDTGELFFGEGSRLTVL.

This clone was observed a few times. CDR3 amino acids: CASSGRTSGGQRHTDTQYF. DNA for the CDR3: TGTGCCAGCAGCGGAAGGACTAGCGGGGGCCAACGCCACACAGATACGCAGTATTTT. This chain joins TRBV7-9 and TRBJ2-3; 13 nucleotides line up with TRBD2. Trimming took 5 bases from V and 2 from J; bases not matched to a gene: 13. CDR1 is SEHNR and CDR2 is FQNEAQ in the germline V gene (reference sequence). The CDR3 is made up of 19 amino acids.

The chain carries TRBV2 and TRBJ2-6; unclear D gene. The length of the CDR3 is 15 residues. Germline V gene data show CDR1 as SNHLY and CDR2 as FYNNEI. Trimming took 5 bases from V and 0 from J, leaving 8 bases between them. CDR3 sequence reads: CASSIHSSGANVLTF. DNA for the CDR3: TGTGCCAGCAGTATCCACAGCTCTGGGGCCAACGTCCTGACTTTC.

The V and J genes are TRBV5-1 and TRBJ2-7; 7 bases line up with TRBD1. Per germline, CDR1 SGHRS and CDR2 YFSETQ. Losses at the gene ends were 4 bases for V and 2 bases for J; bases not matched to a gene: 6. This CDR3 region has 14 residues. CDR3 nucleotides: TGCGCCAGCAGCCTGGACAGGCCCGCCTACGAGCAGTACTTC. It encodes CASSLDRPAYEQYF. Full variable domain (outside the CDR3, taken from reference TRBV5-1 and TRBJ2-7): KAGVTQTPRYLIKTRGQQVTLSCSPISGHRSVSWYQQTPGQGLQFLFEYFSETQRNKGNFPGRFSGRQFSNSRSEMNVSTLELGDSALYLCASSLDRPAYEQYFGPGTRLTVT.

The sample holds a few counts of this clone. CDR3 nucleotide sequence: TGTGCCAGCAGCGTTATACGGGACAGGGGTGCCGAGCAGTACTTC. Translating gives CASSVIRDRGAEQYF. The V call is TRBV5-4, the J call TRBJ2-7; TRBD1 agrees at 10 bases. The trim removed 4 bases at V and 6 bases at J, leaving 10 bases unmatched. The CDR3 contains 15 residues. CDR1 is SGHNT, CDR2 YYREEE, per germline (reference sequence).

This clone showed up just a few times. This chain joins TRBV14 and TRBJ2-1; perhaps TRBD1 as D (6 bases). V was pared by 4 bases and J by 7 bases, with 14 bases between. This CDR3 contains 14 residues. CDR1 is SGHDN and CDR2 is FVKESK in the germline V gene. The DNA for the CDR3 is TGTGCCAGCAGCCGATTAGGACAGCTGAATGAGCAGTTCTTC. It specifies CASSRLGQLNEQFF.

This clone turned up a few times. CDR3 bases: TGTGCCAGCAGCCAATACACAAGCGAAAGCTCCTACAATGAGCAGTTCTTC. Its protein is CASSQYTSESSYNEQFF. The chain joins TRBV16 to TRBJ2-1; D gene unclear. The CDR3 spans 17 residues. Germline V lookup: CDR1 KGHSY, CDR2 FQNENV. Trimming took 1 base from V and 0 from J, leaving 13 bases between them.

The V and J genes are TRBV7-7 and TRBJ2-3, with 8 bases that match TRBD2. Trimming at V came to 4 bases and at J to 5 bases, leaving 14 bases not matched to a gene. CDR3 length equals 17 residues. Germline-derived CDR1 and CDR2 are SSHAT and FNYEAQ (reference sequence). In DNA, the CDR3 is TGTGCCAGCAGCTCACCGGGGGGGAGCGGGATGGTAGATACGCAGTATTTT. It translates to CASSSPGGSGMVDTQYF. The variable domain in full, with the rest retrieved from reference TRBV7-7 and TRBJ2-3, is GAGVSQSPRYKVTKRGQDVTLRCDPISSHATLYWYQQALGQGPEFLTYFNYEAQPDKSGLPSDRFSAERPEGSISTLTIQRTEQRDSAMYRCASSSPGGSGMVDTQYFGPGTRLTVL.

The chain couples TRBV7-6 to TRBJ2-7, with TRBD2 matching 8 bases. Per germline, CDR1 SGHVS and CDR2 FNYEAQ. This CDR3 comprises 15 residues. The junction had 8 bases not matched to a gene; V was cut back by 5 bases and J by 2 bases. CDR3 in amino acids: CASSTRGGSTYEQYF. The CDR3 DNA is TGTGCCAGCAGCACCCGGGGGGGTTCGACCTACGAGCAGTACTTC.

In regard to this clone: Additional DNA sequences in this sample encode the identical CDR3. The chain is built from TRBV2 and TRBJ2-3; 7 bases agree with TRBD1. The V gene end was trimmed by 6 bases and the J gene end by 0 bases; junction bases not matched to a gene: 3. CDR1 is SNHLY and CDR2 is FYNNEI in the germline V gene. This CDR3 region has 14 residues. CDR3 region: CASSRDSSTDTQYF. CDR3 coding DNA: TGTGCCAGCAGCCGGGACAGTAGCACAGATACGCAGTATTTT. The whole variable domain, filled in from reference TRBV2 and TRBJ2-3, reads EPEVTQTPSHQVTQMGQEVILRCVPISNHLYFYWYRQILGQKVEFLVSFYNNEISEKSEIFDDQFSVERPDGSNFTLKIRSTKLEDSAMYFCASSRDSSTDTQYFGPGTRLTVL.

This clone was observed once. CDR3 in DNA: TGTGCCAGCAGCAAATCTAACAGCTACGAGCAGTACTTC. Residues: CASSKSNSYEQYF. This chain joins TRBV21-1 and TRBJ2-7; TRBD1 was called by the table and not checked on the DNA. TRBV21-1 corresponds to a pseudogene. CDR3 length: 13 amino acids.

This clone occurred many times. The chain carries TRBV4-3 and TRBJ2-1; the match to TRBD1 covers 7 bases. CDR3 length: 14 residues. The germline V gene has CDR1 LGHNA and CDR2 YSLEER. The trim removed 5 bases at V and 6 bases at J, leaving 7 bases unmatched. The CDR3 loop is CASSVRQGRNEQFF. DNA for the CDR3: TGCGCCAGCAGCGTACGACAGGGACGCAATGAGCAGTTCTTC.

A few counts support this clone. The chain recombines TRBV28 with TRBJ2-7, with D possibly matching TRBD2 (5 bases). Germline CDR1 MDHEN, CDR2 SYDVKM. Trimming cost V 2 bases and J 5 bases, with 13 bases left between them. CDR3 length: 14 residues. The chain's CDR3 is CASSLRRGWNEQYF. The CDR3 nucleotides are TGTGCCAGCAGTTTACGTAGAGGGTGGAACGAGCAGTACTTC.